Below, 20 T cell receptor beta chains from the same sample are listed, as sequenced in a study of post-analysis software for immune sequencing data. Prepared TCR beta cDNA libraries contained unique molecular identifiers. TCRdb re-called the PCR reads through MiXCR, storing one row per CDR3 protein. The profile shows about 540,000 distinct CDR3 sequences, approximately 31% of them singletons. Study-wide results and limits: Included in a set of about five TRBV segments more frequent in patients than controls were TRBV5-6, TRBV5-1 and TRBV20-1.

No antigens are known for them. Source material: blood. Receptors originate from a girl aged 2 to 17 with multiple sclerosis.

CDR3 loop: CASSPVEPGGHNEQFF. The DNA for the CDR3 is TGTGCCAGCAGCCCAGTGGAGCCGGGGGGGCATAATGAGCAGTTCTTC. The V call is TRBV7-9, the J call TRBJ2-1, with 8 bases that match TRBD2. Trimming at V came to 5 bases and at J to 7 bases, leaving 13 bases not matched to a gene. Germline-derived CDR1 and CDR2 are SEHNR and FQNEAQ (reference sequence). CDR3 length equals 16 residues. The variable domain in full, completed from reference TRBV7-9 and TRBJ2-1, reads DTGVSQNPRHKITKRGQNVTFRCDPISEHNRLYWYRQTLGQGPEFLTYFQNEAQLEKSRLLSDRFSAERPKGSFSTLEIQRTEQGDSAMYLCASSPVEPGGHNEQFFGPGTRLTVL.

This clonotype came up a few times. The J gene is TRBJ2-7, the V gene TRBV29-1; 9 bases fit TRBD1. The germline gives CDR1 SQVTM, CDR2 ANQGSEA. With V trimmed by 7 bases and J by 3 bases, 1 base remained unmatched. This CDR3 region has 11 residues. CDR3 protein: CSGGQGYEQYF. CDR3 bases: TGCAGCGGGGGACAGGGCTACGAGCAGTACTTC.

In its sample, this clonotype was seen a few times. The chain joins TRBV12-3 or TRBV12-4 to TRBJ2-1, with D possibly TRBD2 on 6 matching bases. The CDR3 is 14 amino acids. Trimming left V 4 bases short and J 5 bases short, with 12 bases between. CDR3 sequence: CASSSLGGDNEQFF. CDR3 DNA sequence: TGTGCCAGCAGTTCGTTGGGCGGGGACAATGAGCAGTTCTTC.

This clonotype was counted between two and nine times. In DNA, the CDR3 is TGCAGCGTGGGGGCAGGGTATGGAACTGAAGCTTTCTTT. It is translated as CSVGAGYGTEAFF. V is TRBV29-1 and J is TRBJ1-1, with D tentatively TRBD1 (6 bases). Trimming stripped 6 bases from V and 5 bases from J, with 16 bases between. The CDR3 extends over 13 amino acids. Germline V lookup: CDR1 SQVTM, CDR2 ANQGSEA.

This clonotype showed up just a few times. The chain uses TRBV7-6 and TRBJ2-1; TRBD1 matches 10 bases. CDR3 size: 14 residues. The V gene end was trimmed by 5 bases and the J gene end by 7 bases; junction bases not matched to a gene: 5. CDR1 is SGHVS and CDR2 is FNYEAQ in the germline V gene. This CDR3 is CASSPRQGANEQFF. In nucleotides, the CDR3 is TGTGCCAGCAGCCCAAGACAGGGGGCGAATGAGCAGTTCTTC.

CDR3 nucleotides: TGCGCCACTTCCGGGGGGACTAGCGGGGGGCCGGTAACCTACGAGCAGTACTTC. It encodes CATSGGTSGGPVTYEQYF. The V call is TRBV10-2, the J call TRBJ2-7; 15 positions agree with TRBD2. This CDR3 region has 18 residues. Germline V CDR1 and CDR2: WSHSY, SAAADI. The trim removed 10 bases at V and 2 bases at J, leaving 15 bases unmatched.

For the CDR3, the DNA is TGTGCCAGCAGCTTAGGGGCATCGAGGTCCTACGAGCAGTACTTC. Amino acids: CASSLGASRSYEQYF. The chain carries TRBV11-2 and TRBJ2-7, with D unclear. Germline-derived CDR1 and CDR2 are SGHAT and FQNNGV. With 1 base removed from V and 1 base from J, the gap between germline ends came to 11 bases. This CDR3 has 15 residues.

This clonotype was observed a handful of times. As DNA, the CDR3 is TGTGCCAGCAGCGTAGCGGCAGGGGCGAACACTGAAGCTTTCTTT. Translated, it gives CASSVAAGANTEAFF. J is TRBJ1-1 and V is TRBV9; D is possibly TRBD1 (6 bases). V dropped 0 bases and J dropped 1 base, with 10 bases sitting between them. CDR3 length: 15 residues. From germline, CDR1 is SGDLS and CDR2 YYNGEE.

This chain connects TRBV11-2 to TRBJ2-2; 16 bases match TRBD2. The CDR3 loop spans 17 amino acids. Germline lookup yields CDR1 SGHAT and CDR2 FQNNGV. The junction had 1 base not matched to a gene; V was cut back by 5 bases and J by 1 base. The CDR3 loop reads CASSGTSGGVNTGELFF. The CDR3 DNA sequence: TGTGCCAGCAGCGGGACTAGCGGGGGGGTGAACACCGGGGAGCTGTTTTTT.

There are a few counts of this clonotype. The CDR3 reads CASSFTSGGNEQFF. The CDR3 DNA is TGTGCCAGCAGTTTTACGAGCGGGGGGAATGAGCAGTTCTTC. The V and J genes are TRBV12-3 or TRBV12-4 and TRBJ2-1, with 9 positions matching TRBD2. J lost 7 bases, V lost 3 bases, and 4 bases had no gene match. CDR3 length: 14 amino acids.

This clonotype was detected only once. This chain uses TRBV9 with TRBJ1-6; D unclear. This CDR3 comprises 15 residues. The germline V gene has CDR1 SGDLS and CDR2 YYNGEE. Between the trimmed V and J ends, which lost 0 bases and 8 bases, there was a span of 12 bases. This CDR3 reads CASSVGARVDSPLHF. In DNA form, the CDR3 reads TGTGCCAGCAGCGTAGGGGCAAGGGTTGATTCACCCCTCCACTTT.

This clonotype has more than one count but fewer than ten. CDR3: CASSVTGTEQFF. The DNA of the CDR3 is TGTGCCAGCAGCGTAACGGGGACTGAGCAGTTCTTC. The V gene is TRBV9, the J gene TRBJ2-1; D tentatively fits TRBD1 or TRBD2 (5 bases each). CDR3 length: 12 amino acids. Germline V gives CDR1 SGDLS, CDR2 YYNGEE. Trimming shortened V by 1 base and J by 9 bases, and 8 bases separated the two germline ends. Full variable domain (missing parts from reference TRBV9 and TRBJ2-1): DSGVTQTPKHLITATGQRVTLRCSPRSGDLSVYWYQQSLDQGLQFLIQYYNGEERAKGNILERFSAQQFPDLHSELNLSSLELGDSALYFCASSVTGTEQFFGPGTRLTVL.

The J gene is TRBJ2-3, the V gene TRBV18, with D perhaps assigned TRBD1 or TRBD2 (6 bases each). The CDR3 runs 16 residues. In germline, CDR1 is KGHSH, CDR2 LQKENI. Trimming left V 2 bases short and J 2 bases short, with 14 bases between. Here the CDR3 reads CASSPTSGGLTDTQYF. The CDR3, as DNA: TGTGCCAGCTCACCAACCTCCGGGGGCCTCACAGATACGCAGTATTTT.

The chain links TRBV4-1 to TRBJ1-6, with TRBD1 identical over 9 bases. V lost 6 bases and J lost 6; bases outside the gene matches: 3. This CDR3 has 14 amino acids. Germline assignment: CDR1 MGHRA and CDR2 YSYEKL. CDR3 amino acids: CASRGGQGNSPLHF. CDR3 nucleotide sequence: TGCGCCAGCAGAGGGGGACAGGGTAATTCACCCCTCCACTTT.

A few counts support this clonotype. V and J are TRBV18 and TRBJ2-5; D gene unclear. The CDR3 runs 15 residues. V was trimmed by 3 bases and J by 2 bases, leaving 13 bases between them. Germline-derived CDR1 and CDR2 are KGHSH and LQKENI. CDR3 nucleotides: TGTGCCAGCTCACCCCCCGGACGGAAGCAAGAGACCCAGTACTTC. The encoded protein is CASSPPGRKQETQYF.

The chain has TRBV6-5 and TRBJ2-7; tentatively, D is TRBD1 (5 bases). The germline V gene has CDR1 MNHEY and CDR2 SVGAGI. This CDR3 has 14 residues. V was trimmed by 2 bases and J by 7 bases, leaving 15 bases between them. The CDR3 sequence: CASSYEAGMREQYF. The CDR3 DNA sequence: TGTGCCAGCAGTTACGAGGCAGGGATGAGGGAGCAGTACTTC.

This clonotype occurred many times. The genes are TRBV4-1 and TRBJ2-7, with D uncertain. Deletions cut 2 bases from V and 4 bases from J, with 9 bases between. Germline-derived CDR1 and CDR2 are MGHRA and YSYEKL. This CDR3 comprises 13 residues. CDR3 amino acids: CASSQRGYYEQYF. The CDR3 DNA reads as TGCGCCAGCAGCCAAAGAGGATATTACGAGCAGTACTTC.

In this sample, this clonotype turned up a few times. The germline gene is not matched at one end of the junction; a read error may be the cause. V and J are TRBV27 and TRBJ2-7; D is possibly TRBD1 or TRBD2 (6 bases each). The CDR3 totals 15 residues. Germline V lookup: CDR1 MNHEY, CDR2 SMNVEV (reference sequence). The CDR3 bases are TGTGCCGGCAGTCTAGGAGGGGGGAGCTCCTACGAGCAGTACTTC. Encoded protein: CAGSLGGGSSYEQYF.

The genes are TRBV6-5 and TRBJ2-7; TRBD1 matches 9 bases. With 2 bases clipped from V and 6 bases from J, the junction kept 11 bases outside the gene matches. In germline, CDR1 is MNHEY, CDR2 SVGAGI. CDR3 size: 16 residues. The CDR3 protein is CASSYTFGTGLFEQYF. The CDR3 DNA is TGTGCCAGCAGTTACACTTTTGGGACAGGGTTGTTCGAGCAGTACTTC.

The gene calls are TRBV5-6 and TRBJ1-1; no clear D gene. The CDR3 contains 12 residues. Germline loops: CDR1 SGHDT, CDR2 YYEEEE. V lost 1 base to trimming and J lost 8 bases, with 9 bases between them. CDR3 region: CASSLLGREAFF. The CDR3 DNA follows: TGTGCCAGCAGCTTGTTGGGCAGAGAAGCTTTCTTT.